What follows are 4 T cell receptor beta chains derived from one specimen sequenced in a study of PD-1 blockade in classical Hodgkin lymphoma. Time point indicated: cycle 4 day 1 (C4D1), after more than five weeks of nivolumab. There was relapse after autologous stem cell transplantation in every patient, and there was variation in brentuximab vedotin exposure. Only in-frame clones appear in the TCRdb table, and some are missing; sequencing was by immunoSEQ multiplex PCR. The sample lists 100,000 or so clones; around 90% were seen once. The material sequenced was peripheral blood mononuclear cells (PBMCs), taken before the fourth cycle of nivolumab. The receptors originated from a human donor with classical Hodgkin lymphoma.

V and J are TRBV28 and TRBJ2-5, with 8 bases identical to TRBD2. Looked up from germline, CDR1 is MDHEN and CDR2 is SYDVKM. J gave up 5 bases and V 7 bases, and 9 bases lay outside the gene matches. This CDR3 comprises 14 residues. CDR3 residues: CASNSGGKRETQYF. The CDR3 bases are TGTGCCAGCAACTCGGGAGGGAAGCGGGAGACCCAGTACTTC.

This clone was detected only a few times. This rearrangement joins TRBV5-1 to TRBJ1-2; possibly TRBD1 for D (5 bases). Deletions cut 0 bases from V and 7 bases from J, with 13 bases between. The CDR3 has 14 amino acids. Germline CDR1 is SGHRS and CDR2 is YFSETQ. The CDR3 sequence is CASSLAGGGSGYTF. The CDR3 DNA follows: TGCGCCAGCAGCTTGGCCGGCGGGGGATCTGGCTACACCTTC.

The chain uses TRBV27 and TRBJ2-4, with unresolved D. Germline V gene sequence: CDR1 MNHEY, CDR2 SMNVEV (reference sequence). The CDR3 runs 17 residues. Trimming took 2 bases from V and 3 from J, leaving 17 bases between them. The CDR3 is CASSLNPMVLDKNIQYF. The DNA for the CDR3 is TGTGCCAGCAGTTTAAACCCCATGGTACTGGACAAAAACATTCAGTACTTC.

V usage is TRBV7-9 and J usage is TRBJ2-2; 8 nucleotides line up with TRBD1. The J segment lost 1 base and the V segment lost 5 bases, leaving 9 bases of the junction unmatched. This CDR3 region has 17 residues. CDR1 is SEHNR and CDR2 is FQNEAQ in the germline V gene (reference sequence). The DNA of the CDR3 is TGTGCCAGCAGCCCCAAGACAGGGGCGAGGAACACCGGGGAGCTGTTTTTT. It codes for CASSPKTGARNTGELFF.